These T cell receptor beta chains were read from a single sample in a study of blood T cell repertoires in COVID-19. Repertoires were generated with immunoSEQ multiplex PCR, while TCRdb's copy carries only in-frame clones and drops some. Of fewer than 350,000 clones listed, approximately 91% are singletons. Sequencing input: PBMCs or T cells enriched from blood (not recorded which). These receptors were obtained from a middle-aged woman with acute COVID-19. Each CDR3 is given with its conserved first and last residue. Fields, in order: D gene, V gene, clone size, J gene, CDR3 protein, CDR3 DNA. A D gene is named only where the DNA matches it firmly. Part of the rows lack a size; the others show once, few, many or a class for expanded clones.

d_call: TRBD2
v_call: TRBV6-5
clone_size: -
j_call: TRBJ2-7
cdr3_aa: CASSRDYTYEQYF
cdr3_nt: TGTGCCAGCAGCCGGGACTACACCTACGAGCAGTACTTC

d_call: -
v_call: TRBV9
clone_size: -
j_call: TRBJ1-1
cdr3_aa: CASSVGTAYTEAFF
cdr3_nt: TGTGCCAGCAGCGTAGGGACAGCCTACACTGAAGCTTTCTTT

d_call: TRBD1
v_call: TRBV7-9
clone_size: once
j_call: TRBJ1-6
cdr3_aa: CASSSHTGTGNSPLHF
cdr3_nt: TGTGCCAGCAGCTCACATACGGGGACAGGGAATTCACCCCTCCACTTT

d_call: -
v_call: TRBV6-1
clone_size: once
j_call: TRBJ1-2
cdr3_aa: CASSDDSRYGYTF
cdr3_nt: TGTGCCAGCAGTGACGACAGTCGGTATGGCTACACCTTC

d_call: TRBD1
v_call: TRBV10-3
clone_size: -
j_call: TRBJ1-2
cdr3_aa: CAISEYGDRTPYGYTF
cdr3_nt: TGTGCCATCAGTGAGTATGGGGACAGGACCCCCTATGGCTACACCTTC

d_call: TRBD2
v_call: TRBV7-9
clone_size: -
j_call: TRBJ2-1
cdr3_aa: CASSLVSGVAYNEQFF
cdr3_nt: TGTGCCAGCAGCTTAGTTAGCGGGGTGGCCTACAATGAGCAGTTCTTC

d_call: -
v_call: TRBV15
clone_size: -
j_call: TRBJ2-5
cdr3_aa: CATSRDLREAETQYF
cdr3_nt: TGTGCCACCAGCAGAGATTTAAGGGAGGCGGAGACCCAGTACTTC

d_call: TRBD1
v_call: TRBV18
clone_size: few
j_call: TRBJ2-3
cdr3_aa: CASSPLGRQGTQRSTDTQYF
cdr3_nt: TGTGCCAGCTCACCCCTCGGAAGACAGGGCACGCAGCGTAGCACAGATACGCAGTATTTT

d_call: TRBD2
v_call: TRBV19
clone_size: -
j_call: TRBJ2-3
cdr3_aa: CASSISLAALKDTQYF
cdr3_nt: TGTGCCAGTAGTATTAGCCTAGCGGCCTTGAAAGATACGCAGTATTTT

d_call: -
v_call: TRBV28
clone_size: -
j_call: TRBJ2-1
cdr3_aa: CASSSQGNGNEQFF
cdr3_nt: TGTGCCAGCAGTTCACAGGGCAACGGCAATGAGCAGTTCTTC

d_call: TRBD1
v_call: TRBV19
clone_size: once
j_call: TRBJ1-5
cdr3_aa: CASRGQGINQPQHF
cdr3_nt: TGTGCCAGTAGGGGACAGGGGATAAATCAGCCCCAGCATTTT

d_call: TRBD2
v_call: TRBV7-9
clone_size: -
j_call: TRBJ2-1
cdr3_aa: CASSLWGLAPGSGEQFF
cdr3_nt: TGTGCCAGCAGCTTATGGGGACTAGCGCCCGGGTCGGGTGAGCAGTTCTTC

d_call: -
v_call: TRBV14
clone_size: -
j_call: TRBJ2-5
cdr3_aa: CASSQDGEETQYF
cdr3_nt: TGTGCCAGCAGCCAAGACGGGGAAGAGACCCAGTACTTC

d_call: TRBD1
v_call: TRBV7-8
clone_size: -
j_call: TRBJ1-6
cdr3_aa: CASSLGGEPIQGDSPLHF
cdr3_nt: TGTGCCAGCAGCTTAGGGGGGGAACCTATACAGGGGGATTCACCCCTCCACTTT

d_call: -
v_call: TRBV9
clone_size: -
j_call: TRBJ1-2
cdr3_aa: CASSPTASNYGYTF
cdr3_nt: TGTGCCAGCAGCCCGACAGCGAGTAACTATGGCTACACCTTC

d_call: TRBD1
v_call: TRBV5-6
clone_size: once
j_call: TRBJ1-6
cdr3_aa: CASSFRDRDNSPLHF
cdr3_nt: TGTGCCAGCAGCTTCCGGGACAGGGACAATTCACCCCTCCACTTT

d_call: -
v_call: TRBV4-1
clone_size: -
j_call: TRBJ2-4
cdr3_aa: CASSGGSSDIQYF
cdr3_nt: TGCGCCAGCAGCGGGGGGTCCTCAGACATTCAGTACTTC

d_call: TRBD1
v_call: TRBV28
clone_size: -
j_call: TRBJ1-2
cdr3_aa: CASSAADRGGYTF
cdr3_nt: TGTGCCAGCAGTGCAGCTGACAGGGGGGGCTACACCTTC

d_call: -
v_call: TRBV9
clone_size: -
j_call: TRBJ2-1
cdr3_aa: CASSLGGTIYNEQFF
cdr3_nt: TGTGCCAGCAGCCTCGGGGGGACAATTTACAATGAGCAGTTCTTC

d_call: -
v_call: TRBV6-5
clone_size: -
j_call: TRBJ1-1
cdr3_aa: CASSRLDQWTEAFF
cdr3_nt: TGTGCCAGCAGCAGACTAGACCAATGGACTGAAGCTTTCTTT

d_call: TRBD1
v_call: TRBV6-6
clone_size: -
j_call: TRBJ2-7
cdr3_aa: CASRGTGGASYEQYF
cdr3_nt: TGTGCCAGCAGAGGGACAGGGGGCGCCTCCTACGAGCAGTACTTC

d_call: TRBD2
v_call: TRBV9
clone_size: -
j_call: TRBJ2-1
cdr3_aa: CASSVEGTSVGWQFF
cdr3_nt: TGTGCCAGCAGCGTAGAGGGGACTAGCGTGGGTTGGCAGTTCTTC

d_call: TRBD1
v_call: TRBV5-1
clone_size: -
j_call: TRBJ2-7
cdr3_aa: CASSWTGSEQYF
cdr3_nt: TGCGCCAGCAGCTGGACAGGGAGCGAGCAGTACTTC

d_call: -
v_call: TRBV6-5
clone_size: once
j_call: TRBJ1-6
cdr3_aa: CASSQWRGRLHF
cdr3_nt: TGTGCCAGCAGCCAGTGGCGGGGCCGACTCCACTTT

d_call: -
v_call: TRBV28
clone_size: few
j_call: TRBJ1-5
cdr3_aa: CASRADYSNQPQHF
cdr3_nt: TGTGCCAGCAGGGCCGATTATAGCAATCAGCCCCAGCATTTT